The rows below give T cell receptor beta chains drawn from one sample of a study of T-cell memory formation after mild COVID-19. One entry per CDR3 protein, called by TCRdb with MiXCR from the 5' RACE reads. The repertoire consists of about 400,000 distinct CDR3 sequences, with around 22% occurring once and the leading ten covering over 10%. Sample: PBMCs or a T cell subset sorted from them (not recorded which). The receptors here all came from an adult woman who had mild COVID-19 (a few samples of this study predate the infection). Cell type and time point are not known. Both conserved end residues are part of each CDR3. D genes are given only for firm matches. Clone size appears in some rows only: once, few, many, or a class for an expanded clone.

J gene: TRBJ2-3; V gene: TRBV5-1; clone size: -; D gene: -; CDR3 protein: CASSSRDSTDTQYF; CDR3 DNA: TGCGCCAGCAGCTCCCGGGACAGCACAGATACGCAGTATTTT
J gene: TRBJ2-7; V gene: TRBV5-6; clone size: -; D gene: -; CDR3 protein: CASSRPGVYEQYF; CDR3 DNA: TGTGCCAGCAGCCGCCCAGGAGTCTACGAGCAGTACTTC
J gene: TRBJ2-3; V gene: TRBV4-1; clone size: few; D gene: TRBD2; CDR3 protein: CASSLPTSGPTDTQYF; CDR3 DNA: TGCGCCAGCAGCCTTCCGACTAGCGGACCCACAGATACGCAGTATTTT
J gene: TRBJ1-4; V gene: TRBV5-1; clone size: few; D gene: TRBD1; CDR3 protein: CASSRDRGDEKLFF; CDR3 DNA: TGCGCCAGCAGCCGGGACAGGGGGGATGAAAAACTGTTTTTT
J gene: TRBJ1-4; V gene: TRBV18; clone size: few; D gene: TRBD1; CDR3 protein: CASSPGGTATNEKLFF; CDR3 DNA: TGTGCCAGCTCACCAGGGGGGACAGCAACTAATGAAAAACTGTTTTTT
J gene: TRBJ2-3; V gene: TRBV2; clone size: few; D gene: -; CDR3 protein: CASRPFRGSTDTQYF; CDR3 DNA: TGTGCCAGCAGACCGTTTCGGGGGAGCACAGATACGCAGTATTTT
J gene: TRBJ1-1; V gene: TRBV5-1; clone size: few; D gene: -; CDR3 protein: CASSFVGEGTEAFF; CDR3 DNA: TGCGCCAGCAGCTTTGTGGGCGAGGGCACTGAAGCTTTCTTT
J gene: TRBJ1-2; V gene: TRBV5-4; clone size: -; D gene: TRBD1; CDR3 protein: CASSARQGARYGYTF; CDR3 DNA: TGTGCCAGCAGCGCTAGGCAGGGGGCGAGGTATGGCTACACCTTC
J gene: TRBJ2-7; V gene: TRBV5-1; clone size: many; D gene: TRBD1; CDR3 protein: CASRTGDVSYEQYF; CDR3 DNA: TGCGCCAGCAGAACAGGGGACGTCTCCTACGAGCAGTACTTC
J gene: TRBJ2-5; V gene: TRBV3-1; clone size: few; D gene: TRBD2; CDR3 protein: CASSQGGLRRSQETQYF; CDR3 DNA: TGTGCCAGCAGCCAAGGGGGACTAAGAAGAAGCCAAGAGACCCAGTACTTC
J gene: TRBJ2-2; V gene: TRBV5-5; clone size: -; D gene: -; CDR3 protein: CASSLTGTTANTGELFF; CDR3 DNA: TGTGCCAGCAGCTTGACCGGGACAACCGCGAACACCGGGGAGCTGTTTTTT
J gene: TRBJ2-2; V gene: TRBV5-1; clone size: -; D gene: -; CDR3 protein: CASSGGTTNTGELFF; CDR3 DNA: TGCGCCAGCAGCGGGGGGACAACGAACACCGGGGAGCTGTTTTTT
J gene: TRBJ2-7; V gene: TRBV30; clone size: few; D gene: TRBD1; CDR3 protein: CAWSSGQGYEQYF; CDR3 DNA: TGTGCCTGGAGCTCGGGACAGGGATACGAGCAGTACTTC
J gene: TRBJ2-5; V gene: TRBV20-1; clone size: -; D gene: -; CDR3 protein: CSARVPLARFETQYF; CDR3 DNA: TGCAGTGCTAGAGTCCCGCTAGCGAGGTTCGAGACCCAGTACTTC
J gene: TRBJ2-2; V gene: TRBV12-3/TRBV12-4; clone size: -; D gene: -; CDR3 protein: CASTHLTGGPGELFF; CDR3 DNA: TGTGCCAGCACCCACCTTACGGGTGGCCCCGGGGAGCTGTTTTTT
J gene: TRBJ2-7; V gene: TRBV5-1; clone size: few; D gene: TRBD1; CDR3 protein: CASSLEGAVYEQYF; CDR3 DNA: TGCGCCAGCAGCTTGGAGGGGGCCGTTTACGAGCAGTACTTC
J gene: TRBJ2-2; V gene: TRBV10-3; clone size: -; D gene: -; CDR3 protein: CAIRGRSDTGELFF; CDR3 DNA: TGTGCCATCAGGGGGCGATCAGACACCGGGGAGCTGTTTTTT
J gene: TRBJ1-1; V gene: TRBV5-1; clone size: -; D gene: TRBD1; CDR3 protein: CASSRTTGQPNTEAFF; CDR3 DNA: TGCGCCAGCAGCAGAACAACGGGACAGCCCAACACTGAAGCTTTCTTT
J gene: TRBJ2-7; V gene: TRBV7-6; clone size: -; D gene: -; CDR3 protein: CASSLAASGLYSEQYF; CDR3 DNA: TGTGCCAGCAGCTTAGCGGCATCTGGCCTCTACTCCGAGCAGTACTTC
J gene: TRBJ2-3; V gene: TRBV20-1; clone size: few; D gene: -; CDR3 protein: CSAREWASASTDTQYF; CDR3 DNA: TGCAGTGCTAGAGAGTGGGCTAGCGCTAGCACAGATACGCAGTATTTT
J gene: TRBJ2-2; V gene: TRBV12-3/TRBV12-4; clone size: -; D gene: TRBD1; CDR3 protein: CASRLQGALGGELFF; CDR3 DNA: TGTGCCAGCAGACTCCAGGGGGCGCTTGGCGGGGAGCTGTTTTTT
J gene: TRBJ1-1; V gene: TRBV5-1; clone size: -; D gene: TRBD1; CDR3 protein: CASSSGQGNEYTEAFF; CDR3 DNA: TGCGCCAGCAGCTCGGGACAGGGTAACGAGTACACTGAAGCTTTCTTT
J gene: TRBJ1-2; V gene: TRBV12-3/TRBV12-4; clone size: -; D gene: -; CDR3 protein: CASTAYYGYTF; CDR3 DNA: TGTGCCAGCACTGCGTACTATGGCTACACCTTC
J gene: TRBJ1-6; V gene: TRBV6-6; clone size: -; D gene: -; CDR3 protein: CASSYPGPLHF; CDR3 DNA: TGTGCCAGCAGTTACCCGGGACCGCTCCACTTT
J gene: TRBJ1-1; V gene: TRBV12-3/TRBV12-4; clone size: -; D gene: -; CDR3 protein: CASSFPWGGGTEAFF; CDR3 DNA: TGTGCCAGCAGTTTCCCTTGGGGGGGCGGTACTGAAGCTTTCTTT
J gene: TRBJ1-2; V gene: TRBV4-1; clone size: -; D gene: -; CDR3 protein: CASRHLGGPSRTGYTF; CDR3 DNA: TGCGCCAGCCGTCATCTGGGGGGGCCTTCGCGTACCGGCTACACCTTC
J gene: TRBJ1-1; V gene: TRBV20-1; clone size: once; D gene: -; CDR3 protein: CSARDWSGPTEAFF; CDR3 DNA: TGCAGTGCTAGAGACTGGTCGGGACCTACTGAAGCTTTCTTT
J gene: TRBJ2-1; V gene: TRBV21-1; clone size: -; D gene: -; CDR3 protein: CASSGLAVGYNEQFF; CDR3 DNA: TGTGCCAGCAGCGGACTAGCGGTTGGCTACAATGAGCAGTTCTTC
J gene: TRBJ1-1; V gene: TRBV20-1; clone size: few; D gene: -; CDR3 protein: CSARVPLGNTEAFF; CDR3 DNA: TGCAGTGCTAGAGTACCGCTGGGGAACACTGAAGCTTTCTTT
J gene: TRBJ1-1; V gene: TRBV7-3; clone size: few; D gene: -; CDR3 protein: CASSQGGWGTEAFF; CDR3 DNA: TGTGCCAGCAGCCAAGGTGGGTGGGGCACTGAAGCTTTCTTT
J gene: TRBJ1-1; V gene: TRBV6-5; clone size: -; D gene: -; CDR3 protein: CASRWGGATEAFF; CDR3 DNA: TGTGCCAGCAGATGGGGAGGGGCCACTGAAGCTTTCTTT